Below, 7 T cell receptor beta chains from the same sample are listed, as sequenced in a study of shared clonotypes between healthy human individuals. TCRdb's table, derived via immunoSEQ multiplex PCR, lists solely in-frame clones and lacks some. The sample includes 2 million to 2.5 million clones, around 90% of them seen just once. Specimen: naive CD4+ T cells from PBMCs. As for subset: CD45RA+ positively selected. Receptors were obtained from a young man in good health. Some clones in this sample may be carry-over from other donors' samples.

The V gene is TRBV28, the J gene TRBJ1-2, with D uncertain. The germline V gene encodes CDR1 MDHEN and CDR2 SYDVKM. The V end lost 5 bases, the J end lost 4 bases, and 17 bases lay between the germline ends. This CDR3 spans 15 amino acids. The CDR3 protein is CASSPTPGYFYGYTF. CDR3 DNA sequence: TGTGCCAGCAGTCCGACGCCGGGATACTTCTATGGCTACACCTTC.

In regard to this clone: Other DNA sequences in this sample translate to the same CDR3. The CDR3 DNA reads TGTGCCAGCAGTTCAAACTACGAGCAGTACTTC. Translation gives CASSSNYEQYF. This chain connects TRBV28 to TRBJ2-7; D is uncertain. The CDR3 has 11 amino acids. Germline V gene data show CDR1 as MDHEN and CDR2 as SYDVKM. V was shortened by 4 bases and J by 3 bases, with 4 bases between the two germline ends.

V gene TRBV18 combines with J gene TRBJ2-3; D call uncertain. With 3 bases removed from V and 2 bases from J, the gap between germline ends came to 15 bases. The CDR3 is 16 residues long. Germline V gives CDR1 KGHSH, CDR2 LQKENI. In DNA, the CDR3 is TGTGCCAGCTCACCTTCGGTCGCGCAGCTCACAGATACGCAGTATTTT. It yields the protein CASSPSVAQLTDTQYF.

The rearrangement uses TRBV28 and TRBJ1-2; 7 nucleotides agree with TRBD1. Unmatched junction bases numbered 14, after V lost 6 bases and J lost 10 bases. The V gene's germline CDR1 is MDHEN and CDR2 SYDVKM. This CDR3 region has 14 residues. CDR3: CASRVPTGWMYYTF. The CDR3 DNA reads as TGTGCCAGCAGGGTCCCGACAGGGTGGATGTACTACACCTTC.

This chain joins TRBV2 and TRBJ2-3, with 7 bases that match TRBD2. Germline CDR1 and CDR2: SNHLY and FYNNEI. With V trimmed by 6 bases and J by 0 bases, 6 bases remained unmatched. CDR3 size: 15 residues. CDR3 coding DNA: TGTGCCAGCAGGGCCGGGACTACTAGCACAGATACGCAGTATTTT. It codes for CASRAGTTSTDTQYF.

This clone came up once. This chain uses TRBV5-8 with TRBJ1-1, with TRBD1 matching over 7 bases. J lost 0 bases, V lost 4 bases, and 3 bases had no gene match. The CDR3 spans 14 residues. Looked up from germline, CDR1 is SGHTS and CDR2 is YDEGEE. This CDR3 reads CASSRGQMNTEAFF. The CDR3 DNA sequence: TGTGCCAGCAGCAGGGGACAGATGAACACTGAAGCTTTCTTT. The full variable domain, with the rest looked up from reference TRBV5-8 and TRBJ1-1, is EAGVTQSPTHLIKTRGQQATLRCSPISGHTSVYWYQQALGLGLQFLLWYDEGEERNRGNFPPRFSGRQFPNYSSELNVNALELEDSALYLCASSRGQMNTEAFFGQGTRLTVV.

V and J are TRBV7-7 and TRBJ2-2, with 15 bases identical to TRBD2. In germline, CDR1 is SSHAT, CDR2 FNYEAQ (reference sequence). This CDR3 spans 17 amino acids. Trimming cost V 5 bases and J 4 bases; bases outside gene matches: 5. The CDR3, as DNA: TGTGCCAGCAGCCCAGGACTAGCGGGAGGGGCCACCGGGGAGCTGTTTTTT. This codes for CASSPGLAGGATGELFF.